The clone carrying this TCR beta chain was seen ten or more times. Antigen specificity is unknown. This sample stems from a study of post-analysis software for immune sequencing data. The overall study: The study covered relapsing-remitting, secondary progressive and progressive-relapsing courses of multiple sclerosis. Study outcomes and limitations: Samples from one preparation batch, clustered by F measure, grouped strongly together. Controls showed lower frequencies than patients for five TRBV segments, and TRBV5-6, TRBV5-1 and TRBV20-1 were among these.

Libraries were made from TCR beta cDNA, and they carried unique molecular identifiers. In TCRdb, the PCR reads were re-called with MiXCR into one record per CDR3 protein. In the table there are approximately 730,000 distinct CDR3 sequences, around 27% of which are singletons. CDR3 length: 16 residues. V gave up 1 base and J gave up 0 bases, with 13 bases separating them. CDR1 SQVTM and CDR2 ANQGSEA come from the germline V gene. This TCR was sampled from a girl aged 5 to 17 with multiple sclerosis. The source material was blood. This chain uses TRBV29-1 with TRBJ2-1, with a possible D match to TRBD2 (5 bases). In DNA, the CDR3 is TGCAGCGTTGAAGGAGCTAGCAGGAGCTCCTACAATGAGCAGTTCTTC. Encoded protein: CSVEGASRSSYNEQFF.